The clone carrying this T cell receptor (beta chain) was seen a handful of times. Original data processing: Researchers report that nucleated cell counts were estimated from reference gene primer amplification. Clones were sequenced by immunoSEQ multiplex PCR, and TCRdb holds only the in-frame ones, with some missing. V and J calls plus clone size are reproduced from that table; the DNA served to infer D and trimming. The sample shows around 70,000 clones, roughly 87% of them seen only once. The data stem from a study of blood T cell repertoires in COVID-19. About the study: T cells, B-cell-depleted T cells, or PBMCs provided the cDNA or gDNA that served as material.

This CDR3 has 15 residues. The germline V and J ends were trimmed by 9 bases and 0 bases, with 15 bases remaining between them. Germline V CDR1 and CDR2: MNHEY, SVGAGI. The specimen sequenced was peripheral blood. The gene calls are TRBV6-5 and TRBJ1-3, with no clear D. This receptor was identified in an elderly woman with active or convalescent COVID-19. The CDR3 is CASTLTDNSGNTIYF. DNA for the CDR3: TGTGCCAGTACTCTTACTGATAACTCTGGAAACACCATATATTTT.